The rows below give T cell receptor beta chains drawn from one sample of a study of lymphopenia after photon versus proton radiotherapy. The method was immunoSEQ multiplex PCR; TCRdb's version includes in-frame clones alone and lacks a portion of them. The sample lists roughly 58,000 clones; roughly 87% were seen once. Material: peripheral blood, obtained from a patient treated with proton-based radiotherapy. These receptors originate from a man older than 75 with esophageal cancer. Each CDR3 is given with its conserved first and last residue. The order of the fields is J gene, clone size, V gene, CDR3 protein. Rows may omit the clone size; those that give it use once, few, many or a size class.

TRBJ1-6	NA	TRBV19	CASSIDLTGNNSPLHF
TRBJ2-3	NA	TRBV10-3	CASEAGDLTDTQYF
TRBJ1-1	NA	TRBV5-5	CASSSQGASTEAFF
TRBJ1-1	NA	TRBV5-1	CASSLPPDMNTEAFF
TRBJ2-1	NA	TRBV7-9	CASSGGTSGYNEQFF
TRBJ2-1	NA	TRBV29-1	CSVYLLGGRGNEQFF
TRBJ1-2	NA	TRBV2	CASSVTGFNDGYTF
TRBJ1-1	NA	TRBV29-1	CSVERQTNTEAFF
TRBJ2-7	NA	TRBV2	CASSEVRSGGGHEQYF
TRBJ1-1	NA	TRBV5-8	CASSLEPVNTEAFF
TRBJ1-1	NA	TRBV5-4	CASSLGQDTEAFF
TRBJ1-2	NA	TRBV18	CASSSGTEYGYTF
TRBJ2-1	NA	TRBV29-1	CSVAGYNEQFF
TRBJ2-7	NA	TRBV11-2	CASSFGATGLEQYF
TRBJ2-3	NA	TRBV7-9	CASSPGSLVGTDTQYF
TRBJ2-4	NA	TRBV2	CASLTEGKNIQYF
TRBJ1-6	NA	TRBV2	CASSVSSYNSPLHF
TRBJ2-3	once	TRBV7-8	CASSQEARGPDTQYF
TRBJ2-5	NA	TRBV20-1	CSARDLGEQYF
TRBJ1-5	NA	TRBV5-4	CASSDGAQGGQPQHF
TRBJ2-1	NA	TRBV5-1	CASSSLSDRDNEQFF
TRBJ2-5	NA	TRBV19	CASKYGHTETQYF
TRBJ2-6	NA	TRBV19	CASSARQYSSGANVLTF
TRBJ2-7	once	TRBV27	CASSYRTGSYEQYF
TRBJ2-5	NA	TRBV18	CASSPGTGGAGETQYF
TRBJ2-5	NA	TRBV7-2	CASSFQRGQETQYF
TRBJ1-1	NA	TRBV15	CATSRVRGSAGAFF
TRBJ1-2	NA	TRBV19	CASSINAFYGYTF
TRBJ2-1	NA	TRBV29-1	CSVAGERYNEQFF
TRBJ2-7	NA	TRBV10-3	CAISEKVRGPGYEQYF
TRBJ2-1	NA	TRBV7-3	CASSSTLEGNEQFF
TRBJ2-7	NA	TRBV7-6	CASSLALGGGYEQYF
TRBJ2-7	NA	TRBV28	CASSLTGSLSYEQYF
TRBJ1-2	NA	TRBV7-2	CASSSPPVNQGNYGYTF
TRBJ2-7	once	TRBV18	CASSSRGGALAYEQYF
TRBJ2-7	NA	TRBV7-8	CASSLGLGGYEQYF
TRBJ2-7	NA	TRBV11-2	CASSLDQSLAASSYEQYF
TRBJ2-3	NA	TRBV7-2	CASSLTSSTDTQYF
TRBJ2-3	NA	TRBV15	CATSRDLAGEDTQYF
TRBJ2-7	once	TRBV6-1	CASSEALRAYEQYF
TRBJ2-1	NA	TRBV7-2	CASSWGRVAGLGNEQFF
TRBJ2-7	NA	TRBV4-3	CASSQDRGSSYEQYF
TRBJ1-1	NA	TRBV7-2	CASSLRDLNTEAFF
TRBJ1-5	few	TRBV7-2	CASSLDVGPQHF
TRBJ1-2	few	TRBV19	CASSRQGATNYGYTF
TRBJ1-1	NA	TRBV2	CASGEGKARGNTEAFF